The 20 T cell receptor beta chains below come from one sample, sequenced in a study of shared clonotypes between healthy human individuals. The repertoire was sequenced with immunoSEQ multiplex PCR; TCRdb's copy has only in-frame clones and lacks some. Of over 150,000 clones listed, 65% to 70% are singletons. The sample was memory CD4+ T cells sorted from blood. Documented subset: CD45RA-negative fraction. The receptors were sampled from a man in his thirties or forties in good health.

This clone turned up a few times. This chain connects TRBV7-8 to TRBJ2-1; D uncertain. V gave up 4 bases and J gave up 8 bases, with 15 bases separating them. Per the germline V gene, CDR1 is SGHVS and CDR2 is FQNEAQ. The CDR3 has 14 amino acids. Here the CDR3 reads CASSSVRGGYEQFF. CDR3 DNA: TGTGCCAGCAGCTCTGTGAGAGGTGGGTATGAGCAGTTCTTC.

The chain employs TRBV27 and TRBJ1-5; D gene ambiguous. Germline V CDR1 and CDR2: MNHEY, SMNVEV (reference sequence). V lost 5 bases to trimming and J lost 5 bases, with 7 bases between them. The CDR3 totals 12 residues. The CDR3 nucleotides read TGTGCCAGCAGTAACCCCCATCAGCCCCAGCATTTT. Its translation: CASSNPHQPQHF.

The V gene is TRBV5-1, the J gene TRBJ2-7, with D perhaps TRBD1 (6 bases). The germline V gene encodes CDR1 SGHRS and CDR2 YFSETQ. Trimming cost V 4 bases and J 5 bases, with 22 bases left between them. The CDR3 covers 16 residues. The CDR3 nucleotides read TGCGCCAGCAGCGGGGGAACAGGGTTACAAGCTAACGAGCAGTACTTC. This sequence encodes CASSGGTGLQANEQYF.

The chain couples TRBV6-1 to TRBJ2-1, with 10 bases that match TRBD2. This CDR3 region has 15 residues. Germline assignment: CDR1 MNHNS and CDR2 SASEGT. V shed 6 bases, J shed 5 bases, and the junction held 7 bases outside the gene matches. CDR3 nucleotide sequence: TGTGCCAGCAGCCGGACTAGCGGAGGGGACAATGAGCAGTTCTTC. As protein: CASSRTSGGDNEQFF.

The rearrangement links TRBV7-6 to TRBJ2-1; 13 nucleotides align to TRBD2. The CDR3 length is 16 residues. V shed 3 bases, J shed 5 bases, and the junction held 4 bases outside the gene matches. Germline values: CDR1 SGHVS, CDR2 FNYEAQ. CDR3 in amino acids: CASSLGTSGADNEQFF. The CDR3 DNA sequence: TGTGCCAGCAGCTTGGGGACTAGCGGGGCGGACAATGAGCAGTTCTTC.

The chain recombines TRBV2 with TRBJ1-1; D not resolved. The germline CDR1 and CDR2 sequences are SNHLY and FYNNEI. Trimming pared 4 bases from V and 3 bases from J, leaving 9 bases between. The CDR3 runs 13 residues. CDR3 residues: CASSAAEYTEAFF. The CDR3 nucleotides are TGTGCCAGCAGTGCTGCCGAGTACACTGAAGCTTTCTTT.

This chain uses TRBV9 with TRBJ2-5; 8 nucleotides align to TRBD1. Trimming at V came to 0 bases and at J to 1 base, leaving 11 bases not matched to a gene. Germline loops: CDR1 SGDLS, CDR2 YYNGEE. The CDR3 contains 18 residues. CDR3 region: CASSVGPGGAYPQETQYF. DNA of the CDR3: TGTGCCAGCAGCGTAGGCCCAGGGGGCGCCTACCCCCAAGAGACCCAGTACTTC.

The sample holds a few counts of this clone. The J gene is TRBJ2-2, the V gene TRBV11-2; D possibly corresponds to TRBD1 (6 bases). The CDR3 is 17 residues long. Trimming pared 3 bases from V and 0 bases from J, leaving 14 bases between. Germline CDR1 reads SGHAT; CDR2 reads FQNNGV. The CDR3 here is CASSFAPTGANTGELFF. The CDR3 DNA follows: TGTGCCAGCAGCTTCGCGCCGACAGGCGCGAACACCGGGGAGCTGTTTTTT.

The chain carries TRBV28 and TRBJ1-4, with 8 nucleotides matching TRBD1. Germline V lookup: CDR1 MDHEN, CDR2 SYDVKM. CDR3 length: 17 amino acids. Losses at the gene ends were 4 bases for V and 9 bases for J; bases not matched to a gene: 16. CDR3 nucleotides: TGTGCCAGCAGTTCCCCTGGTGACAGGGGCGGCAGGAAAAAACTGTTTTTT. Amino acid sequence: CASSSPGDRGGRKKLFF.

The chain links TRBV7-2 to TRBJ2-7, with D maybe TRBD2 (5 bases). This CDR3 region has 14 residues. Germline V CDR1 and CDR2: SGHTA, FQGNSA. With 3 bases removed from V and 1 base from J, the gap between germline ends came to 10 bases. Here the CDR3 DNA reads TGTGCCAGCAGCTTTATCCGGGGTTCCTACGAGCAGTACTTC. It specifies CASSFIRGSYEQYF. Filled out from reference TRBV7-2 and TRBJ2-7, the complete variable domain reads GAGVSQSPSNKVTEKGKDVELRCDPISGHTALYWYRQSLGQGLEFLIYFQGNSAPDKSGLPSDRFSAERTGGSVSTLTIQRTQQEDSAVYLCASSFIRGSYEQYFGPGTRLTVT.

The gene calls are TRBV29-1 and TRBJ1-1, with TRBD1 matching 8 bases. This CDR3 comprises 13 residues. J was trimmed by 2 bases and V by 6 bases; bases with no gene match: 5. The germline V gene has CDR1 SQVTM and CDR2 ANQGSEA. CDR3 region: CSVGGTGNTEAFF. CDR3 DNA: TGCAGCGTCGGGGGGACAGGAAACACTGAAGCTTTCTTT. Filled out from reference TRBV29-1 and TRBJ1-1, the complete variable domain reads SAVISQKPSRDICQRGTSLTIQCQVDSQVTMMFWYRQQPGQSLTLIATANQGSEATYESGFVIDKFPISRPNLTFSTLTVSNMSPEDSSIYLCSVGGTGNTEAFFGQGTRLTVV.

The V gene is TRBV25-1, the J gene TRBJ2-3, with TRBD2 matching over 7 bases. The germline V gene encodes CDR1 MGHDK and CDR2 SYGVNS. The V gene end was trimmed by 7 bases and the J gene end by 6 bases; junction bases not matched to a gene: 16. The CDR3 loop spans 16 amino acids. CDR3 region: CASTRRGTGGKDTQYF. The CDR3, as DNA: TGTGCCAGCACCCGGCGGGGGACGGGAGGAAAGGATACGCAGTATTTT.

The genes are TRBV7-8 and TRBJ2-1, with 14 nucleotides matching TRBD2. Germline assignment: CDR1 SGHVS and CDR2 FQNEAQ. Unmatched junction bases numbered 5, after V lost 3 bases and J lost 4 bases. CDR3 size: 17 residues. CDR3 bases: TGTGCCAGCAGCTTTGGGACTAGCGGGAGTGTGTACAATGAGCAGTTCTTC. Translation: CASSFGTSGSVYNEQFF.

CDR3 coding DNA: TGTGCCAGCAGTTTAAGAAGGGGACTAAATGAAAAACTGTTTTTT. Amino acids: CASSLRRGLNEKLFF. V and J are TRBV27 and TRBJ1-4; possible D gene TRBD1, 5 bases. Germline CDR1 is MNHEY and CDR2 is SMNVEV (reference sequence). The CDR3 totals 15 residues. V lost 2 bases to trimming and J lost 5 bases, with 12 bases between them. Looking up the rest from reference TRBV27 and TRBJ1-4 gives the full variable domain: EAQVTQNPRYLITVTGKKLTVTCSQNMNHEYMSWYRQDPGLGLRQIYYSMNVEVTDKGDVPEGYKVSRKEKRNFPLILESPSPNQTSLYFCASSLRRGLNEKLFFGSGTQLSVL.

The V and J genes are TRBV19 and TRBJ2-7; 7 nucleotides agree with TRBD1. J gave up 5 bases and V 5 bases, and 15 bases lay outside the gene matches. The germline V gene encodes CDR1 LNHDA and CDR2 SQIVND (reference sequence). The CDR3 extends over 16 amino acids. The CDR3 DNA follows: TGTGCCAGTAGTCCCGAAGGCTTACAGGGGTTCCACGAGCAGTACTTC. Translated, it gives CASSPEGLQGFHEQYF.

This clone was observed a few times. The gene calls are TRBV27 and TRBJ1-5; 10 bases align to TRBD1. The CDR3 contains 18 residues. CDR1 is MNHEY and CDR2 is SMNVEV in the germline V gene (reference sequence). With V trimmed by 4 bases and J by 2 bases, 11 bases remained unmatched. The CDR3: CASSSRPGQGTGNQPQHF. The DNA for the CDR3 is TGTGCCAGCAGTTCACGCCCGGGACAGGGGACGGGCAATCAGCCCCAGCATTTT.

The chain carries TRBV25-1 and TRBJ2-2; D possibly corresponds to TRBD2 (5 bases). Germline assignment: CDR1 MGHDK and CDR2 SYGVNS. The V gene lost 7 bases and the J gene lost 5 bases, with 14 bases spanning the gap. The CDR3 runs to 14 residues. CDR3 DNA sequence: TGTGCCAGCAAAGGTGCAGCGGATACCGGGGAGCTGTTTTTT. Its protein product is CASKGAADTGELFF.

The J gene is TRBJ1-5, the V gene TRBV6-6; TRBD1 agrees at 8 bases. Germline V gene lookup returns CDR1 MNHNY and CDR2 SVGAGI (reference sequence). Trimming at V came to 2 bases and at J to 7 bases, leaving 10 bases not matched to a gene. This CDR3 is built from 16 residues. CDR3 sequence: CASSYPRQGKGQPQHF. CDR3 coding DNA: TGTGCCAGCAGTTACCCTCGACAGGGGAAAGGGCAGCCCCAGCATTTT.

The chain has TRBV18 and TRBJ2-7, with 7 bases aligning to TRBD1. CDR1 and CDR2 from the germline V gene are KGHSH and LQKENI. V was clipped by 3 bases and J by 1 base; unmatched bases: 3. The CDR3 is 14 residues long. In DNA, the CDR3 is TGTGCCAGCTCACCGTGGGACAGTTCCTACGAGCAGTACTTC. Translation gives CASSPWDSSYEQYF. The complete variable domain, with remaining parts taken from reference TRBV18 and TRBJ2-7, reads NAGVMQNPRHLVRRRGQEARLRCSPMKGHSHVYWYRQLPEEGLKFMVYLQKENIIDESGMPKERFSAEFPKEGPSILRIQQVVRGDSAAYFCASSPWDSSYEQYFGPGTRLTVT.

This chain connects TRBV6-1 to TRBJ1-2, with TRBD1 identical over 10 bases. Trimming removed 2 bases from V and 4 bases from J; junction bases left unmatched: 7. CDR3 size: 16 residues. The V gene's germline CDR1 is MNHNS and CDR2 SASEGT. CDR3 in amino acids: CASSESPGQGSYGYTF. CDR3 nucleotide sequence: TGTGCCAGCAGTGAATCCCCGGGACAGGGGAGCTATGGCTACACCTTC.